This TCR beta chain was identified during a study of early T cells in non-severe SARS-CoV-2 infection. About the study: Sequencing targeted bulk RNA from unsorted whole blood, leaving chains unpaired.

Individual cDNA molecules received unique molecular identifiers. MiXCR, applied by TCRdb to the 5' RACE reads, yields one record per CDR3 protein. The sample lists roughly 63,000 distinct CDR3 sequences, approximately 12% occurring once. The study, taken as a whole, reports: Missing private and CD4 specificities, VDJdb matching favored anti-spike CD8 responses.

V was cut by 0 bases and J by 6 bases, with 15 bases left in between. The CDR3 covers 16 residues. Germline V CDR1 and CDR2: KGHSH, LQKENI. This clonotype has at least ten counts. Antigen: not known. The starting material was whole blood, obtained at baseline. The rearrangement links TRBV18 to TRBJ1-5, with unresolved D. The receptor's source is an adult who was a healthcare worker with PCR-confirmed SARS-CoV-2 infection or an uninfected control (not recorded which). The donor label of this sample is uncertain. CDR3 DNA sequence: TGTGCCAGCTCACCACCGATGTTAGTAGGGAGTCAGCCCCAGCATTTT. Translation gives CASSPPMLVGSQPQHF.